Listed here are 28 T cell receptor beta chains from one sample, sequenced in a study of CD8 T cells in ankylosing spondylitis. Study-wide results and caveats: Seemingly distinctive of ankylosing spondylitis blood was a TCR beta motif formed by eight highly homologous variants.

These receptors' targets are unknown. One entry per CDR3 protein, called by TCRdb with MiXCR from the 5' RACE reads. The sample has approximately 540,000 distinct CDR3 sequences, 9.5% to 15% seen once. The sequencing sample was made of blood, either unsorted or a sorted T cell fraction (not recorded which). The receptors were sampled from a male donor with ankylosing spondylitis.

The DNA of the CDR3 is TGTGCCAGCAGTTTAAGTGAAGAAGAGACCCAGTACTTC. The encoded protein is CASSLSEEETQYF. The chain combines TRBV12-3 or TRBV12-4 with TRBJ2-5, with no clear D. The CDR3 covers 13 residues. Trimming shortened V by 2 bases and J by 3 bases, and 7 bases separated the two germline ends.

This clonotype was recorded a few times. This chain links TRBV20-1 with TRBJ1-1; D is uncertain. Trimming stripped 2 bases from V and 0 bases from J, with 7 bases between. From germline, CDR1 is DFQATT and CDR2 SNEGSKA (reference sequence). This CDR3 contains 13 residues. CDR3 nucleotides: TGCAGTGCTAGAACGTCGGTGAACACTGAAGCTTTCTTT. Translating gives CSARTSVNTEAFF.

V is TRBV29-1 and J is TRBJ1-2; D may be TRBD1 (5 bases). This CDR3 has 12 amino acids. Germline CDR1 SQVTM, CDR2 ANQGSEA. Trimming took off 3 bases at V and 5 bases at J, with 10 bases between the two ends. CDR3 nucleotides: TGCAGCGTTGAGGACATTCAATATGGCTACACCTTC. Translating gives CSVEDIQYGYTF.

This clonotype was found many times. The CDR3 DNA reads TGCGCCAGCAGCTTAAGGTCAGGGGCCTGGGAGACCCAGTACTTC. Its protein is CASSLRSGAWETQYF. The chain recombines TRBV5-1 with TRBJ2-5, with TRBD1 as a possible D gene (6 bases). CDR3 length: 15 amino acids. Germline CDR1 SGHRS, CDR2 YFSETQ. V was trimmed by 2 bases and J by 5 bases, leaving 16 bases between them.

This clonotype was seen a few times. The chain has TRBV7-2 and TRBJ1-1, with 7 bases identical to TRBD1. Germline trimming cut 4 bases from V and 4 bases from J; bases unmatched to any gene: 6. Germline loops: CDR1 SGHTA, CDR2 FQGNSA. The CDR3 contains 14 residues. CDR3 DNA: TGTGCCAGCAGCTCGTACAGGGGAGGCACTGAAGCTTTCTTT. Translation gives CASSSYRGGTEAFF.

This clonotype was counted a few times. The chain uses TRBV5-4 and TRBJ2-5, with TRBD1 matching over 10 bases. J lost 2 bases, V lost 4 bases, and 11 bases had no gene match. The CDR3 runs to 17 residues. The germline gives CDR1 SGHNT, CDR2 YYREEE (reference sequence). The CDR3 spells CASSSKGQGHLQETQYF. The CDR3 DNA sequence: TGTGCCAGCAGCAGTAAGGGACAGGGGCACCTTCAAGAGACCCAGTACTTC.

This clonotype was seen a handful of times. The chain combines TRBV7-2 with TRBJ2-3; tentative D call: TRBD1 (5 bases). Trimming took 3 bases from V and 0 from J, leaving 10 bases between them. The CDR3 totals 15 residues. CDR1 and CDR2 (germline): SGHTA, FQGNSA. The CDR3 region is CASSFWTPSTDTQYF. The CDR3 DNA reads as TGTGCCAGCAGCTTTTGGACACCTAGCACAGATACGCAGTATTTT.

This clonotype came up many times. The chain recombines TRBV12-3 or TRBV12-4 with TRBJ2-1, with D unresolved. V was trimmed by 6 bases and J by 8 bases, leaving 14 bases between them. The CDR3 is made up of 13 amino acids. The CDR3 bases are TGTGCCAGCAGAGTGGCCGGATTGCATGAGCAGTTCTTC. Translated, it gives CASRVAGLHEQFF.

This clonotype was observed a handful of times. This chain uses TRBV5-1 with TRBJ2-1; 8 bases agree with TRBD1. This CDR3 contains 15 residues. With V trimmed by 6 bases and J by 8 bases, 13 bases remained unmatched. In germline, CDR1 is SGHRS, CDR2 YFSETQ. The CDR3 DNA reads as TGCGCCAGCACCTTAGGGACAGGCGCTGGGGATGAGCAGTTCTTC. It yields the protein CASTLGTGAGDEQFF.

There are many counts of this clonotype. The chain combines TRBV4-1 with TRBJ2-1, with 9 bases identical to TRBD2. V gave up 4 bases and J gave up 9 bases; unmatched junction bases: 13. The CDR3 has 16 amino acids. Germline V gene data show CDR1 as MGHRA and CDR2 as YSYEKL. Here the CDR3 reads CASSRQAGGWGGEQFF. CDR3 DNA: TGCGCCAGCAGCCGTCAAGCGGGAGGCTGGGGAGGTGAGCAGTTCTTC.

The chain is built from TRBV27 and TRBJ2-3, with 9 positions matching TRBD2. This CDR3 is built from 16 residues. Per germline, CDR1 MNHEY and CDR2 SMNVEV (reference sequence). The trim removed 6 bases at V and 0 bases at J, leaving 7 bases unmatched. CDR3 sequence reads: CASSSLAGSSTDTQYF. CDR3 bases: TGTGCCAGCAGCTCTCTAGCGGGGTCTAGCACAGATACGCAGTATTTT.

This clonotype was seen ten or more times. This chain links TRBV7-2 with TRBJ2-3; D may be TRBD1 or TRBD2 (5 bases each). V dropped 0 bases and J dropped 0 bases, with 10 bases sitting between them. This CDR3 region has 16 residues. The V gene's germline CDR1 is SGHTA and CDR2 FQGNSA. As DNA, the CDR3 is TGTGCCAGCAGCTTAGCCGGGACGGGAAGCACAGATACGCAGTATTTT. Its translation: CASSLAGTGSTDTQYF.

In this sample, this clonotype turned up a few times. One end of the junction fails to match germline, which may point to a read error. This chain uses TRBV20-1 with TRBJ2-1, with 7 bases lining up with TRBD1. Germline lookup yields CDR1 DFQATT and CDR2 SNEGSKA (reference sequence). This CDR3 has 14 amino acids. The CDR3 here is CSAATGTSDNEQFF. CDR3 bases: TGCAGTGCGGCGACAGGGACCTCCGACAATGAGCAGTTCTTC.

V is TRBV6-1 and J is TRBJ1-2; D uncertain. CDR1 is MNHNS, CDR2 SASEGT, per germline. Trimming shortened V by 3 bases and J by 0 bases, and 8 bases separated the two germline ends. The length of the CDR3 is 14 residues. CDR3 DNA: TGTGCCAGCAGTGAGGCAATAGCTAACTATGGCTACACCTTC. Protein: CASSEAIANYGYTF.

This clonotype was counted a few times. V and J are TRBV7-8 and TRBJ2-1; the D gene could be TRBD1 or TRBD2 (5 bases each). Trimming removed 5 bases from V and 7 bases from J, with 24 bases in between. Germline V lookup: CDR1 SGHVS, CDR2 FQNEAQ. This CDR3 contains 17 residues. This CDR3 is CASSRPPGTAGGNEQFF. The CDR3 region has the DNA TGTGCCAGCAGCCGCCCCCCCGGGACGGCTGGGGGTAATGAGCAGTTCTTC.

This clonotype showed up just a few times. The rearrangement joins TRBV24-1 to TRBJ1-2; the D is unclear. V was shortened by 4 bases and J by 8 bases, with 19 bases between the two germline ends. The CDR3 length is 15 residues. The germline CDR1 and CDR2 sequences are KGHDR and SFDVKD. The CDR3 reads CATSDPRARRGGYTF. For the CDR3, the DNA is TGTGCCACCAGTGACCCCCGGGCCCGCCGTGGAGGCTACACCTTC.

This clonotype was recorded a few times. This chain joins TRBV29-1 and TRBJ2-3; D possibly corresponds to TRBD1 (6 bases). The CDR3 spans 14 residues. Germline CDR1 and CDR2: SQVTM and ANQGSEA. V lost 4 bases to trimming and J lost 6 bases, with 17 bases between them. DNA for the CDR3: TGCAGCGTTGCGGTGTCAGGGGCCCTTGATACGCAGTATTTT. Protein: CSVAVSGALDTQYF.

The V and J genes are TRBV4-2 and TRBJ1-1; TRBD1 matches at 8 bases. Per the germline V gene, CDR1 is LGHNA and CDR2 is YNFKEQ. This CDR3 contains 18 residues. Trimming cost V 4 bases and J 5 bases; bases outside gene matches: 18. CDR3 in amino acids: CASSRLMTGDGVRTEAFF. The DNA for the CDR3 is TGTGCCAGCAGCCGGCTCATGACAGGGGATGGCGTGAGGACTGAAGCTTTCTTT.

This sequence joins TRBV5-1 and TRBJ1-1, with no clear D. Germline V CDR1 and CDR2: SGHRS, YFSETQ. Trimming took off 5 bases at V and 1 base at J, with 9 bases between the two ends. The CDR3 sequence is 13 residues long. This chain's CDR3 is CASRPRQNTEAFF. The CDR3 bases are TGCGCCAGCAGACCCCGACAGAACACTGAAGCTTTCTTT.

A few counts support this clonotype. This chain joins TRBV6-5 and TRBJ2-2; no clear D. This CDR3 contains 14 residues. Germline V CDR1 and CDR2: MNHEY, SVGAGI. V was cut by 2 bases and J by 5 bases, with 9 bases left in between. CDR3 amino acids: CASSYGPETGELFF. The CDR3 nucleotides are TGTGCCAGCAGTTACGGACCGGAGACCGGGGAGCTGTTTTTT.

This clonotype was counted only a few times. J is TRBJ2-5 and V is TRBV11-2; TRBD1 matches at 8 bases. The CDR3 is made up of 15 amino acids. Trimming took 1 base from V and 4 from J; bases not matched to a gene: 5. Looked up from germline, CDR1 is SGHAT and CDR2 is FQNNGV. DNA of the CDR3: TGTGCCAGCAGCTTAGGGACAGGGATGCGAGAGACCCAGTACTTC. It yields the protein CASSLGTGMRETQYF.

This clonotype was seen a handful of times. The V and J genes are TRBV25-1 and TRBJ2-5; D possibly uses TRBD1 or TRBD2 (5 bases each). This CDR3 spans 17 amino acids. Germline V gene lookup returns CDR1 MGHDK and CDR2 SYGVNS. Trimming pared 5 bases from V and 1 base from J, leaving 20 bases between. Here the CDR3 DNA reads TGTGCCAGCAGTCCCCAGGGAGTAAATAGTTTCCAAGAGACCCAGTACTTC. It specifies CASSPQGVNSFQETQYF.

This clonotype was seen more than once but under ten times. The chain carries TRBV10-3 and TRBJ2-1; D may be TRBD2 (6 bases). Deletions cut 2 bases from V and 4 bases from J, with 15 bases between. Germline-derived CDR1 and CDR2 are ENHRY and SYGVKD. The CDR3 is made up of 16 amino acids. The CDR3 spells CAISETSSPEYNEQFF. CDR3 nucleotides: TGTGCCATCAGTGAGACTAGCAGCCCCGAATACAATGAGCAGTTCTTC.

This chain connects TRBV12-3 or TRBV12-4 to TRBJ2-3; D remains unclear. The CDR3 extends over 14 amino acids. V dropped 0 bases and J dropped 0 bases, with 4 bases sitting between them. DNA of the CDR3: TGTGCCAGCAGTTTAGCGTGGAGCACAGATACGCAGTATTTT. Its protein product is CASSLAWSTDTQYF.

DNA for the CDR3: TGTGCCAGCAGCTCACCGGACAGGGGGCGAGAGACCCAGTACTTC. It specifies CASSSPDRGRETQYF. The J gene is TRBJ2-5, the V gene TRBV7-2; 11 nucleotides line up with TRBD1. CDR3 length: 15 amino acids. Germline V gene sequence: CDR1 SGHTA, CDR2 FQGNSA. The trim removed 4 bases at V and 4 bases at J, leaving 5 bases unmatched.

This clonotype was detected many times. The chain recombines TRBV2 with TRBJ2-1; 12 bases agree with TRBD2. This CDR3 is 15 amino acids long. V lost 4 bases and J lost 2; bases outside the gene matches: 0. The germline V gene encodes CDR1 SNHLY and CDR2 FYNNEI. The CDR3 is CASSGTSGTYNEQFF. CDR3 bases: TGTGCCAGCAGTGGGACTAGCGGGACCTACAATGAGCAGTTCTTC.

This chain uses TRBV4-2 with TRBJ2-3, with 12 bases matching TRBD2. The CDR3 totals 20 residues. Germline V gene data show CDR1 as LGHNA and CDR2 as YNFKEQ. J was trimmed by 5 bases and V by 0 bases; bases with no gene match: 15. The CDR3 coding sequence is TGTGCCAGCAGCCAAGATTTGCTAGCGGGAGGGCCAGTTAACAAAGATACGCAGTATTTT. The encoded protein is CASSQDLLAGGPVNKDTQYF.

J is TRBJ2-1 and V is TRBV25-1; 9 positions agree with TRBD2. The V and J ends lost 1 base and 9 bases, in that order; junction bases with no gene match: 7. The CDR3 covers 15 residues. From germline, CDR1 is MGHDK and CDR2 SYGVNS. The CDR3 sequence: CASSELASGKVEQFF. Here the CDR3 DNA reads TGTGCCAGCAGTGAATTGGCTAGCGGGAAGGTTGAGCAGTTCTTC.